The TCR beta chain described here comes from a study of cytomegalovirus exposure and HLA in healthy donors. General study points: Roughly uniform sequencing depth across donors was assumed, possibly incorrectly. In a later analysis, HLA-C alleles had the fewest associated TCRs, DRB1 alleles the most. The classifier reportedly diagnosed cytomegalovirus status with high specificity and sensitivity.

This CDR3 has 15 residues. Germline loops: CDR1 SGHKS, CDR2 YYEKEE (reference sequence). V lost 4 bases, J lost 2 bases, and 8 bases stayed unmatched. This clone was detected only a few times. As yet, its antigen is unknown. Vbeta (60) and Jbeta (13) primers were used in the PCR. Generated by immunoSEQ multiplex PCR, the TCRdb table keeps only in-frame clones and is missing some. This sample yields fewer than 180,000 clones, of which approximately 60% are seen a single time; approximately 6.5% belongs to the top ten. The chain recombines TRBV5-5 with TRBJ2-7, with 8 bases fitting TRBD1. Sequenced: PBMCs. The receptor's source is a woman aged 60-75 years in good health and CMV-seropositive. This chain's CDR3 is CASSNDRGPPYEQYF. DNA of the CDR3: TGTGCCAGCAGCAACGACAGGGGTCCCCCCTACGAGCAGTACTTC.